A selection of T cell receptor beta chains follows, all from one sample in a study of cytomegalovirus exposure and HLA in healthy donors. The data were produced by immunoSEQ multiplex PCR, yet TCRdb's version contains in-frame clones alone and is incomplete. Of around 150,000 clones in the sample, 84% were seen once. Material for sequencing was PBMCs. Receptors were obtained from a man aged 45-65 years in good health and CMV-seropositive. Each CDR3 is given with its conserved first and last residue. Fields, in order: D gene, clone size, V gene, J gene, CDR3 protein, CDR3 DNA. The D gene is left open where the match is weak. Only part of the rows carry a size: once, few, many, or a class if the clone is expanded.

.	.	TRBV23-1	TRBJ2-2	CASSPFDSSNTGELFF	TGCGCCAGCAGTCCTTTCGACAGTTCGAACACCGGGGAGCTGTTTTTT
TRBD1	few	TRBV29-1	TRBJ2-7	CSAAPAQGAGEQYF	TGCAGCGCCGCCCCTGCACAGGGGGCAGGGGAGCAGTACTTC
TRBD1	.	TRBV28	TRBJ1-2	CASRRQGARGYTF	TGTGCCAGCAGGCGACAGGGGGCGCGTGGCTACACCTTC
.	.	TRBV27	TRBJ2-5	CASSLKGTSKETQYF	TGTGCCAGCAGTTTAAAAGGGACTTCTAAAGAGACCCAGTACTTC
TRBD2	.	TRBV4-1	TRBJ2-5	CASSQDVAGVQETQYF	TGCGCCAGCAGCCAAGACGTTGCGGGAGTTCAGGAGACCCAGTACTTC
TRBD1	.	TRBV5-1	TRBJ1-1	CASSPDRGTEAFF	TGCGCCAGCAGCCCGGACAGGGGTACTGAAGCTTTCTTT
.	.	TRBV19	TRBJ1-1	CASSRTGNTEAFF	TGTGCCAGTAGTAGAACAGGGAACACTGAAGCTTTCTTT
.	.	TRBV9	TRBJ1-1	CASTQIPEGAVPGSEAFF	TGTGCCAGCACTCAAATCCCGGAGGGAGCTGTCCCTGGGTCTGAAGCTTTCTTT
TRBD2	.	TRBV7-8	TRBJ2-1	CASSRPGLAALSSYNEQFF	TGTGCCAGCAGCCGACCGGGACTAGCGGCCTTGAGCTCCTACAATGAGCAGTTCTTC
TRBD2	.	TRBV10-3	TRBJ2-1	CAIRTSGGAPDEQFF	TGTGCCATCCGGACTAGCGGGGGGGCACCGGATGAGCAGTTCTTC
.	.	TRBV29-1	TRBJ1-2	CSVEWEQVYGYTF	TGCAGCGTTGAATGGGAACAGGTGTATGGCTACACCTTC
TRBD2	few	TRBV7-9	TRBJ2-3	CASSPPLAGGPVDTQYF	TGTGCCAGCAGCCCCCCCCTAGCGGGGGGGCCGGTAGATACGCAGTATTTT
TRBD1	.	TRBV5-4	TRBJ2-1	CASSPWGQGYDNEQFF	TGTGCCAGCAGCCCCTGGGGACAGGGGTACGACAATGAGCAGTTCTTC
.	few	TRBV7-8	TRBJ1-5	CASSLAHGVGQPQHF	TGTGCCAGCAGCTTAGCGCACGGGGTAGGTCAGCCCCAGCATTTT
TRBD2	.	TRBV6-5	TRBJ2-3	CASSYRASGRGDTQYF	TGTGCCAGCAGTTATAGGGCTAGCGGGAGGGGAGATACGCAGTATTTT
TRBD1	few	TRBV30	TRBJ1-5	CALNLDRGKEVNQPQHF	TGTGCCTTAAATTTGGACAGGGGAAAAGAGGTCAATCAGCCCCAGCATTTT
TRBD2	once	TRBV27	TRBJ2-5	CASSTHLAGGLGTQYF	TGTGCCAGCAGTACTCATCTAGCGGGGGGGCTCGGGACCCAGTACTTC
.	few	TRBV19	TRBJ1-3	CASSIPSSGNTIYF	TGTGCCAGTAGTATACCCAGCTCTGGAAACACCATATATTTT
TRBD2	.	TRBV20-1	TRBJ2-7	CSAISGGEQYF	TGCAGTGCCATTAGCGGGGGCGAGCAGTACTTC
.	.	TRBV29-1	TRBJ1-1	CSVETRSQAGLKGVF	TGCAGCGTTGAAACTCGATCCCAGGCCGGGCTGAAAGGGGTCTTT
.	.	TRBV4-1	TRBJ2-1	CASSQGGVNNEQFF	TGCGCCAGCAGCCAAGGGGGGGTAAACAATGAGCAGTTCTTC
TRBD1	.	TRBV2	TRBJ2-6	CASSFTPGQGLSGANVLTF	TGTGCCAGCAGTTTTACCCCGGGACAGGGGTTGTCTGGGGCCAACGTCCTGACTTTC
.	.	TRBV5-1	TRBJ2-3	CASSFGQSTDTQYF	TGCGCCAGCAGCTTCGGACAGAGCACAGATACGCAGTATTTT
.	.	TRBV10-3	TRBJ2-1	CAISESGDNEQFF	TGTGCCATCAGTGAATCAGGGGATAATGAGCAGTTCTTC
.	.	TRBV6-5	TRBJ1-1	CASSLRGNTEAFF	TGTGCCAGCAGTTTAAGGGGGAACACTGAAGCTTTCTTT
TRBD1	.	TRBV18	TRBJ2-6	CASSPVYPGDRGYSGANVLTF	TGTGCCAGCTCACCAGTGTATCCAGGGGACAGGGGATATTCTGGGGCCAACGTCCTGACTTTC
.	.	TRBV2	TRBJ2-1	CASSQLVWDEQFF	TGTGCCAGCAGCCAACTAGTGTGGGATGAGCAGTTCTTC
TRBD1	.	TRBV30	TRBJ1-2	CAWSPDRAYGYTF	TGTGCCTGGAGCCCGGACAGGGCCTATGGCTACACCTTC
TRBD2	.	TRBV18	TRBJ2-3	CASSPLPGLAGESTDTQYF	TGTGCCAGCTCACCTCTTCCGGGACTAGCGGGAGAAAGCACAGATACGCAGTATTTT
TRBD2	.	TRBV5-1	TRBJ2-1	CASSLEGLARPYNEQFF	TGCGCCAGCAGCTTGGAAGGACTAGCGCGTCCATACAATGAGCAGTTCTTC
.	.	TRBV5-6	TRBJ2-6	CASSLTGSSGANVLTF	TGTGCCAGCAGCTTGACAGGGTCTTCTGGGGCCAACGTCCTGACTTTC
TRBD1	.	TRBV5-5	TRBJ1-2	CASSLYAGQGTYGYTF	TGTGCCAGCAGCTTGTACGCAGGACAGGGGACCTATGGCTACACCTTC
.	.	TRBV6-1	TRBJ1-5	CASSEAPQGGNQPQHF	TGTGCCAGCAGTGAAGCACCGCAGGGTGGCAATCAGCCCCAGCATTTT
TRBD1	.	TRBV30	TRBJ1-4	CAWSDDRGYEKLFF	TGTGCCTGGAGTGACGACAGGGGTTATGAAAAACTGTTTTTT
TRBD1	.	TRBV5-5	TRBJ1-2	CASSPGTGGAYGYTF	TGTGCCAGCAGCCCAGGGACAGGGGGCGCCTATGGCTACACCTTC
TRBD1	.	TRBV7-9	TRBJ2-2	CASSPAGTVNTGELFF	TGTGCCAGCAGCCCCGCTGGGACAGTGAACACCGGGGAGCTGTTTTTT
.	.	TRBV7-2	TRBJ2-5	CASSLVGGPQETQYF	TGTGCCAGCAGCTTAGTGGGGGGGCCCCAAGAGACCCAGTACTTC
TRBD1	few	TRBV5-6	TRBJ1-3	CASSLQGAGNTIYF	TGTGCCAGCAGCTTACAGGGGGCTGGAAACACCATATATTTT
TRBD1	.	TRBV5-6	TRBJ2-5	CASSGDRGSETQYF	TGTGCCAGCAGCGGGGACAGGGGTTCGGAGACCCAGTACTTC
.	.	TRBV4-1	TRBJ1-2	CASSLDWASNYGYTF	TGCGCCAGCAGCCTTGATTGGGCGTCCAACTATGGCTACACCTTC
TRBD2	once	TRBV19	TRBJ2-1	CASSIVGLTYNEQFF	TGTGCCAGTAGTATTGTGGGACTAACCTACAATGAGCAGTTCTTC
TRBD1	.	TRBV10-2	TRBJ1-3	CASRDSSPSGNTIYF	TGCGCCAGTCGGGACAGCTCCCCCTCTGGAAACACCATATATTTT
.	.	TRBV25-1	TRBJ1-5	CASSNDGGQPQHF	TGTGCCAGCTCCAATGACGGGGGACAGCCCCAGCATTTT